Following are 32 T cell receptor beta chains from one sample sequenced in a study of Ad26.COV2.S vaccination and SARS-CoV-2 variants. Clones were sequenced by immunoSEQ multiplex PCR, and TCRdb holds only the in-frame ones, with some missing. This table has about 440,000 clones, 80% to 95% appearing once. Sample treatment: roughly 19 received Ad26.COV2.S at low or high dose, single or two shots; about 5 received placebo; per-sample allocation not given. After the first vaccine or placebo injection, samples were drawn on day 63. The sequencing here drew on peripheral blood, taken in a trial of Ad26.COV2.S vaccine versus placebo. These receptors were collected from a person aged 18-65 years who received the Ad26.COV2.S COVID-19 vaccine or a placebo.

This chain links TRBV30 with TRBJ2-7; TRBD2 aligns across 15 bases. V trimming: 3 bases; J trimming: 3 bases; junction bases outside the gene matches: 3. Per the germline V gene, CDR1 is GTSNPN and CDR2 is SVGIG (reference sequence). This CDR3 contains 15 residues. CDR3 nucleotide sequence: TGTGCCTGGAGAGGACTAGCGGGAGGGGTCTACGAGCAGTACTTC. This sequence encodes CAWRGLAGGVYEQYF.

The CDR3 DNA reads TGTGCCAGCAGCTTGGAGGCCAGGGCATTCCAAGAGACCCAGTACTTC. This sequence encodes CASSLEARAFQETQYF. This sequence joins TRBV5-8 and TRBJ2-5, with D maybe TRBD1 (5 bases). The CDR3 covers 16 residues. CDR1 is SGHTS, CDR2 YDEGEE, per germline. Trimming removed 0 bases at V and 1 base at J, with 13 bases between.

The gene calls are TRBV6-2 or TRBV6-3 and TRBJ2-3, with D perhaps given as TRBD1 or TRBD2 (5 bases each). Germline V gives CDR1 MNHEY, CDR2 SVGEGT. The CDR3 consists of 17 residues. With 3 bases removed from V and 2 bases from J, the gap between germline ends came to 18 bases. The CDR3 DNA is TGTGCCAGCAGTTATGGGGACGAAGGTAGTCCCACAGATACGCAGTATTTT. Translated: CASSYGDEGSPTDTQYF.

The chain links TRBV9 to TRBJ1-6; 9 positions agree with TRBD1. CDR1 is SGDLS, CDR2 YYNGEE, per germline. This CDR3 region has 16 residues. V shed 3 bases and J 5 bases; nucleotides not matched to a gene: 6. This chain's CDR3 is CASSAGQGRNNSPLHF. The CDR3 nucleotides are TGTGCCAGCAGCGCTGGACAGGGGAGAAATAATTCACCCCTCCACTTT. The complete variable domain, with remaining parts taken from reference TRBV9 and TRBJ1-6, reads DSGVTQTPKHLITATGQRVTLRCSPRSGDLSVYWYQQSLDQGLQFLIQYYNGEERAKGNILERFSAQQFPDLHSELNLSSLELGDSALYFCASSAGQGRNNSPLHFGNGTRLTVT.

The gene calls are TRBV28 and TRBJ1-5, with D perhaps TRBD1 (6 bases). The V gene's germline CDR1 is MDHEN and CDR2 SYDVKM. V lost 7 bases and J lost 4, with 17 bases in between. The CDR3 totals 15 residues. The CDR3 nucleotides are TGTGCCAGCACCGTCTCAGGGGCCGGTAATCAGCCCCAGCATTTT. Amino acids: CASTVSGAGNQPQHF.

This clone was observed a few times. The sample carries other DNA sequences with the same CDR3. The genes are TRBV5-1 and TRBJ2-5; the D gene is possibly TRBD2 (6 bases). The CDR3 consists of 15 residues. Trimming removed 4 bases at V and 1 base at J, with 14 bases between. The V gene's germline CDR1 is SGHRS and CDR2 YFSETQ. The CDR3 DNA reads TGCGCCAGCAGCCTAGCCGGGACTCTCCAAGAGACCCAGTACTTC. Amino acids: CASSLAGTLQETQYF.

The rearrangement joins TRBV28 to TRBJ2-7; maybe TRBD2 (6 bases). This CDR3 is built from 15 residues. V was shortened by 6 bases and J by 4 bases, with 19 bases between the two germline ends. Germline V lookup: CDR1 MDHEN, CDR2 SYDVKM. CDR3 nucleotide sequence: TGTGCCAGCAGGGGGGAGGATCGGCCACCTTACGAGCAGTACTTC. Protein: CASRGEDRPPYEQYF.

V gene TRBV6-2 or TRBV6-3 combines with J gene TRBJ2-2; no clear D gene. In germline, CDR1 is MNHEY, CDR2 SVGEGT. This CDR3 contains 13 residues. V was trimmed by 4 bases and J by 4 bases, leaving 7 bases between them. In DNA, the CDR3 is TGTGCCAGCAGTTTTAGGATCACCGGGGAGCTGTTTTTT. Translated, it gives CASSFRITGELFF.

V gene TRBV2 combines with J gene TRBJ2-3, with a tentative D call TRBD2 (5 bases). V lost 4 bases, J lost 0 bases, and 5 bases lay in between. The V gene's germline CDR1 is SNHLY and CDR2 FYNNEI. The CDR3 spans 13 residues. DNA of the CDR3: TGTGCCAGCAGTGCGGGGAGCACAGATACGCAGTATTTT. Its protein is CASSAGSTDTQYF.

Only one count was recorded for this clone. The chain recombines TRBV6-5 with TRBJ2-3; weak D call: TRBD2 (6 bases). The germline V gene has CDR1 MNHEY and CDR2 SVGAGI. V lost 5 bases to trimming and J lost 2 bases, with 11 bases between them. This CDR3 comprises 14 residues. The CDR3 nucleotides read TGTGCCAGCAGTCCGGGACTTACCACAGATACGCAGTATTTT. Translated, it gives CASSPGLTTDTQYF.

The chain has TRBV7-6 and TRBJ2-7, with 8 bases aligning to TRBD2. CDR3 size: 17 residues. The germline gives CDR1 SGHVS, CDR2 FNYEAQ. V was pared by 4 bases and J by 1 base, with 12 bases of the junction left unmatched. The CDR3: CASSSGTSFTTSYEQYF. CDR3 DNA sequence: TGTGCCAGCAGCTCCGGGACTAGTTTCACGACGTCCTACGAGCAGTACTTC.

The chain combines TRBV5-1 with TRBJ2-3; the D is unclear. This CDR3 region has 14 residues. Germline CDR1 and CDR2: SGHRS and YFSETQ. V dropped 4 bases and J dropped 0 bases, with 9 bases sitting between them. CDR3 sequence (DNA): TGCGCCAGCAGCGACCCCGGGAGCACAGATACGCAGTATTTT. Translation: CASSDPGSTDTQYF.

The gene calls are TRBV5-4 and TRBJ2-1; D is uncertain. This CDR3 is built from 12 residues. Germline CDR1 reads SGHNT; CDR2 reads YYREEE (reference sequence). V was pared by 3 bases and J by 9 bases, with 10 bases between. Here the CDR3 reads CASSWGNGEQFF. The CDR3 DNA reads TGTGCCAGCAGCTGGGGAAACGGTGAGCAGTTCTTC.

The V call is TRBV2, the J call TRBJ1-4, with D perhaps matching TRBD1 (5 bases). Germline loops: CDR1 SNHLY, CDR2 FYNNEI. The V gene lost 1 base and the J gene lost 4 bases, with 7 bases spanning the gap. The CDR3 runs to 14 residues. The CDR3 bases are TGTGCCAGCAGTGAAGTGGGGGGTAATGAAAAACTGTTTTTT. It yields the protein CASSEVGGNEKLFF.

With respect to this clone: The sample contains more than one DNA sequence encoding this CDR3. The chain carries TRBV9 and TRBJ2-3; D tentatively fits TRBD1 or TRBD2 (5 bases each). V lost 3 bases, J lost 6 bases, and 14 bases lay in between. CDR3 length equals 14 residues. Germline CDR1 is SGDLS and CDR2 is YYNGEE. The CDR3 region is CASSAGTRGDTQYF. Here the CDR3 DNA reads TGTGCCAGCAGCGCCGGAACTAGGGGTGATACGCAGTATTTT.

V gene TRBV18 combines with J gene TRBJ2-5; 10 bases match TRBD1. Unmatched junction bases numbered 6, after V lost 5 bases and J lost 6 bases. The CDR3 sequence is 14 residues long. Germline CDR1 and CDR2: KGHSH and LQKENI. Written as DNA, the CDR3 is TGTGCCAGCTCAATGGGGACAGGGGAGCAGACCCAGTACTTC. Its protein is CASSMGTGEQTQYF.

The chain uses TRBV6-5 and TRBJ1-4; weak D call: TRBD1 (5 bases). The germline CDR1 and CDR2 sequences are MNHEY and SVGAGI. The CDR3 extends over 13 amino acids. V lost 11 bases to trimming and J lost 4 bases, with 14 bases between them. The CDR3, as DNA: TGTGCCTCTCGACAGAGAATTAATGAAAAACTGTTTTTT. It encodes CASRQRINEKLFF.

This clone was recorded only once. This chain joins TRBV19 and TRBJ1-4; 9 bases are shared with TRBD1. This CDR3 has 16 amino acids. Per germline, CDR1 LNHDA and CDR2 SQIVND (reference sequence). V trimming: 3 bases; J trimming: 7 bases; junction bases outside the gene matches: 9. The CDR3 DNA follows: TGTGCCAGTAGTATTGCCTTGGGGACAGGGCGTGAAAAACTGTTTTTT. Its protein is CASSIALGTGREKLFF.

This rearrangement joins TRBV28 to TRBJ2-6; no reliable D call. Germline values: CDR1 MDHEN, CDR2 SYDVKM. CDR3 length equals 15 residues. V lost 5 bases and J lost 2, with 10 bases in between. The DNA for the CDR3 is TGTGCCAGCAGTCCCGGTACGGCTGGGGCCAACGTCCTGACTTTC. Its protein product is CASSPGTAGANVLTF.

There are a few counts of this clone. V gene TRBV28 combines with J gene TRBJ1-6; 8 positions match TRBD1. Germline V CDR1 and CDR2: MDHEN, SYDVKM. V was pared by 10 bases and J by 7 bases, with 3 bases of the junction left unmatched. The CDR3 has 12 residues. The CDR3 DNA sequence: TGTGCCATCAGGGGGCAGAATTCACCCCTCCACTTT. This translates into CAIRGQNSPLHF.

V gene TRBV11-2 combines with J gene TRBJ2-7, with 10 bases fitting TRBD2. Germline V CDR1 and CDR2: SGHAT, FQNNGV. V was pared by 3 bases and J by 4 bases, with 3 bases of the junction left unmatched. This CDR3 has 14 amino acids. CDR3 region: CASSFQREGYEQYF. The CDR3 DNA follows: TGTGCCAGCAGCTTCCAGCGGGAGGGGTACGAGCAGTACTTC.

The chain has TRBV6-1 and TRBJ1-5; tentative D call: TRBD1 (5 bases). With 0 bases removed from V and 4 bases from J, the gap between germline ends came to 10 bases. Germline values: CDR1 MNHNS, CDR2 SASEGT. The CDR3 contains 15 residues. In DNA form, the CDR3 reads TGTGCCAGCAGTGAAGCCTTGCAGGGTAATCAGCCCCAGCATTTT. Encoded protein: CASSEALQGNQPQHF.

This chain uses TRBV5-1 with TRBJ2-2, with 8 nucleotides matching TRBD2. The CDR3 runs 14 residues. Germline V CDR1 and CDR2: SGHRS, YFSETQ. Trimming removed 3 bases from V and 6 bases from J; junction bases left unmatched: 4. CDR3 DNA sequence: TGCGCCAGCAGCTCGGGACTAGGGCCCGGGGAGCTGTTTTTT. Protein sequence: CASSSGLGPGELFF. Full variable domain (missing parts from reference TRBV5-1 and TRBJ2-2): KAGVTQTPRYLIKTRGQQVTLSCSPISGHRSVSWYQQTPGQGLQFLFEYFSETQRNKGNFPGRFSGRQFSNSRSEMNVSTLELGDSALYLCASSSGLGPGELFFGEGSRLTVL.

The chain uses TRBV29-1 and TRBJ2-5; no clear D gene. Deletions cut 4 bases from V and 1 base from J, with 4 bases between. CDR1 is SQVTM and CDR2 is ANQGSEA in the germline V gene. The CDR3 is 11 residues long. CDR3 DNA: TGCAGCGTTGGCTCCCAAGAGACCCAGTACTTC. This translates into CSVGSQETQYF.

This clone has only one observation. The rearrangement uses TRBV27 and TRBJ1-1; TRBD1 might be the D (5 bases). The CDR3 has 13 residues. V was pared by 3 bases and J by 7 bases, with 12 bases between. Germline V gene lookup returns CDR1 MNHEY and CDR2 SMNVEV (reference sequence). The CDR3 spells CASSFNRLSEAFF. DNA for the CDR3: TGTGCCAGCAGTTTCAACAGGTTAAGTGAAGCTTTCTTT.

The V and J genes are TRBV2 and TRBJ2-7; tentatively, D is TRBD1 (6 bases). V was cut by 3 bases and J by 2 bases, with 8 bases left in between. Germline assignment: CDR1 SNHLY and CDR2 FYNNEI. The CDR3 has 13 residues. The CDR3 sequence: CASSDTGTYEQYF. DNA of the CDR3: TGTGCCAGCAGTGACACAGGGACCTACGAGCAGTACTTC.

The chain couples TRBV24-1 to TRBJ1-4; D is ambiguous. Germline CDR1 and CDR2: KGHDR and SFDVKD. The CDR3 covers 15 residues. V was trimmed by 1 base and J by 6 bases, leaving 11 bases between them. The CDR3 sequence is CATSDFESGYEKLFF. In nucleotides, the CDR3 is TGTGCCACCAGTGATTTCGAGTCGGGGTATGAAAAACTGTTTTTT.

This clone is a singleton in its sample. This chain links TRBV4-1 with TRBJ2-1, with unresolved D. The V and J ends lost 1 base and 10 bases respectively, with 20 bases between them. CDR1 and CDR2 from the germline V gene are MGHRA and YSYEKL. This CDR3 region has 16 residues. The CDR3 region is CASSQGPFSNEEEQFF. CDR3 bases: TGCGCCAGCAGCCAAGGGCCGTTCTCGAACGAAGAGGAGCAGTTCTTC.

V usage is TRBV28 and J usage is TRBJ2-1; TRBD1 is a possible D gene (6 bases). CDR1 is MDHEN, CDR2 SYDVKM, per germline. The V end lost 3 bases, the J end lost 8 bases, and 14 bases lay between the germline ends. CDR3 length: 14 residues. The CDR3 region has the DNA TGTGCCAGCAGTTTTGTTGGGGGCTTGGATGAGCAGTTCTTC. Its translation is CASSFVGGLDEQFF.

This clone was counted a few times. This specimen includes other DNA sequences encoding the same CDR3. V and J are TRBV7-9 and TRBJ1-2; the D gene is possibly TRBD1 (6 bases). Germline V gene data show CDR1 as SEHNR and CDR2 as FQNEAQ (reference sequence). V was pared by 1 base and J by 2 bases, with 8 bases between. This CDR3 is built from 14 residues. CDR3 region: CASSLGQGNYGYTF. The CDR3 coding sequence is TGTGCCAGCAGCTTAGGGCAGGGGAACTATGGCTACACCTTC.

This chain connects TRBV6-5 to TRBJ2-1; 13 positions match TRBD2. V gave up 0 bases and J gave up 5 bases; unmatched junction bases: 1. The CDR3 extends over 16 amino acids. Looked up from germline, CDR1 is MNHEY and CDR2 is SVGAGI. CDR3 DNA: TGTGCCAGCAGTTACTCCGGACTAGCGGGAGACAATGAGCAGTTCTTC. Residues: CASSYSGLAGDNEQFF.

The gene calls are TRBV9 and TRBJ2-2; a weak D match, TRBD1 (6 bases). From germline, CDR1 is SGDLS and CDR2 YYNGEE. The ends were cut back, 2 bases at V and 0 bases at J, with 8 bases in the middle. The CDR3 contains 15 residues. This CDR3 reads CASSVTGANTGELFF. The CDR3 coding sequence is TGTGCCAGCAGCGTGACAGGAGCGAACACCGGGGAGCTGTTTTTT.